This paragraph covers one TCR beta chain sequence. The germline V gene encodes CDR1 SGHRS and CDR2 YFSETQ. This CDR3 region has 15 residues. With 2 bases clipped from V and 3 bases from J, the junction kept 2 bases outside the gene matches. The data belong to a study of blood T cell repertoires in COVID-19. Overall study context: Both acute and convalescent COVID-19 samples were obtained from the United States, Italy and Spain. PBMCs, B-cell-depleted T cells, or T cells provided the cDNA or gDNA that made up the material.

Per the original data handling: Reference gene primer amplification gave estimated nucleated cell counts. Clones were sequenced by immunoSEQ multiplex PCR, and TCRdb holds only the in-frame ones, with some missing. That table gives V, J and clone size, and the DNA gave D and trimming. Among more than 100,000 clones listed, under 90% were seen once. Sequenced material: peripheral blood. This receptor was taken from a woman aged 60-70 years with active or convalescent COVID-19. This sequence joins TRBV5-1 and TRBJ2-3; TRBD2 matches at 11 bases. CDR3 nucleotides: TGCGCCAGCAGCTTTATAGCGGGGGGGACAGATACGCAGTATTTT. Encoded protein: CASSFIAGGTDTQYF.